Included here is one T cell receptor beta chain sequence, with context. This entry comes from a study of T cell changes during pregnancy in multiple sclerosis. The table came from immunoSEQ multiplex PCR; TCRdb's copy has only in-frame clones and leaves some out. The data show about 80,000 clones, 92% seen once. V lost 6 bases to trimming and J lost 2 bases; unmatched junction nucleotides: 12. The CDR3 spans 18 residues. The germline gives CDR1 LNHNV, CDR2 YYDKDF (reference sequence). The TCR was taken from a female donor with multiple sclerosis, enrolled in a pregnancy study. Sequences were derived from peripheral blood, sampled before pregnancy. The chain joins TRBV15 to TRBJ2-1; 11 bases line up with TRBD2. The CDR3 DNA is TGTGCCACCAGGAAGGGACTAGCGGAAACTTTACCCTACAATGAGCAGTTCTTC. It encodes CATRKGLAETLPYNEQFF.